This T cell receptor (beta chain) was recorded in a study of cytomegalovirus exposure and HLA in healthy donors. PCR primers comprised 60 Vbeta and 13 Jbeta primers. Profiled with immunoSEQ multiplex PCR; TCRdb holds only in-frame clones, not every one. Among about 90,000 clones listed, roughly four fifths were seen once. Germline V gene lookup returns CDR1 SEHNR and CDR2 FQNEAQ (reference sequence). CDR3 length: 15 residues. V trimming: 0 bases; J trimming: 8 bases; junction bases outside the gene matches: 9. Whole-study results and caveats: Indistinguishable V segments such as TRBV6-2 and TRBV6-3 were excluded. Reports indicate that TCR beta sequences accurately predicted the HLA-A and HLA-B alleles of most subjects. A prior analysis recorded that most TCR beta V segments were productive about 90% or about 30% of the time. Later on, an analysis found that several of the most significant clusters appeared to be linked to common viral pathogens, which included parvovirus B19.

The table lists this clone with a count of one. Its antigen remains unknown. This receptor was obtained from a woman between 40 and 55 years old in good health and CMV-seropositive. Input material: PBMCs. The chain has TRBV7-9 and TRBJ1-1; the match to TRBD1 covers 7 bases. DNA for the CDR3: TGTGCCAGCAGCTTAGCGCTTGACAGGGCTTACGAAGCTTTCTTT. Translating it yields CASSLALDRAYEAFF.